This T cell receptor beta chain comes out of a study of CXCR3-negative and CXCR3-positive naive CD8 T cells. The study, taken as a whole, reports: Against CXCR3-negative naive cells, CXCR3-positive naive cells showed more hydrophobic TRB CDR3s. Comparably high diversity was seen in both naive subsets, and much lower diversity in memory CD8+ cells.

Note on this clonotype: The target antigen is unknown.

This CDR3 is 14 amino acids long. The germline V gene has CDR1 SNHLY and CDR2 FYNNEI. Researchers reported sorting every CD8+ T cell subset in triplicate, under 350,000 cells per sort. Cells that were CD45RO-CCR7+CD27+CD95- constituted naive CD8+ T cells. TRB cDNA was prepared as libraries by UMI-labeled 5' RACE. With the 5' RACE reads reprocessed, TCRdb shows one record per CDR3 protein and no DNA. This sample contains tens of thousands of distinct CDR3 sequences. This TCR derives from a human donor in good health. Some clones in this sample may be carry-over from other donors' samples. Material: naive CXCR3+ CD8+ T cells from blood. Noted subset: CD45RO-CCR7+CD27+CD95- naive CD8+ T cells expressing CXCR3 (TNR3+). The genes are TRBV2 and TRBJ2-3. The CDR3 loop reads CARLGSANTDTQYF. Full variable domain (outside the CDR3, taken from reference TRBV2 and TRBJ2-3): EPEVTQTPSHQVTQMGQEVILRCVPISNHLYFYWYRQILGQKVEFLVSFYNNEISEKSEIFDDQFSVERPDGSNFTLKIRSTKLEDSAMYFCARLGSANTDTQYFGPGTRLTVL.